This T cell receptor (beta chain) was identified during a study of T cells in narcolepsy. The assay was immunoSEQ multiplex PCR, and TCRdb's table has in-frame clones only and misses some. This table has about 24,000 clones, approximately 85% appearing once. The receptor was derived from a human donor with narcolepsy. Sequenced material: CD45RA- memory CD4+ T cells from PBMCs.

This CDR3 reads CAWSKAGGPYEQYF. Here the CDR3 DNA reads TGTGCCTGGAGTAAAGCGGGAGGGCCCTACGAGCAGTACTTC. This chain joins TRBV30 and TRBJ2-7, with 10 bases aligning to TRBD2. Per the germline V gene, CDR1 is GTSNPN and CDR2 is SVGIG (reference sequence). This CDR3 has 14 amino acids. After removal of 2 bases from V and 2 bases from J, the junction contained 3 bases not matched to a gene.